The rows below give T cell receptor beta chains drawn from one sample of a study of shared clonotypes between healthy human individuals. Method: immunoSEQ multiplex PCR; TCRdb's copy keeps in-frame clones and lacks some. The repertoire holds some 530,000 clones, with around 85% as singletons. The sequenced sample was PBMCs. The receptor source for this set is a woman aged 40 to 50 in good health. Some clones in this sample may be carry-over from other donors' samples. Each CDR3 is given without its conserved first and last residue.

V gene | CDR3 protein
TRBV7-2 | ASSPERNNEQF
TRBV10-3 | AIRGTVYEQY
TRBV28 | ASRPPMNTEAF
TRBV5-4 | ASSPGTSGRLRGTTGELF
TRBV7-2 | ASSYTGTGDSNQPQH
TRBV29-1 | SVGGLAEETQY
TRBV11-2 | ASSFRDTHEQY
TRBV4-1 | ASSQDDRGDTGELF
TRBV5-6 | ASSLGDRRETQY
TRBV11-3 | ASSPGASGVNNEQF